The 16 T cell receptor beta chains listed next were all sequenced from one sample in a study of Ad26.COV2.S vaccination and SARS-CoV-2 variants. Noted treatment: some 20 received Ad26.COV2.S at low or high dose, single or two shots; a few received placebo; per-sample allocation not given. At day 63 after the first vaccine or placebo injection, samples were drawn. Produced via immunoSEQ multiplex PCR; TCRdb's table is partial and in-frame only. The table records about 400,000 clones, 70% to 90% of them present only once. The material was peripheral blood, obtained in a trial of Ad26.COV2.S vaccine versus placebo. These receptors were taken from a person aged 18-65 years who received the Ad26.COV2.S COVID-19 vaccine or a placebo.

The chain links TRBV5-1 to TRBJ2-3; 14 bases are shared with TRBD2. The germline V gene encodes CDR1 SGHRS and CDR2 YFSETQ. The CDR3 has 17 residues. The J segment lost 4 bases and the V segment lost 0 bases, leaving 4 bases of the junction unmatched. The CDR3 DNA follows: TGCGCCAGCAGCTTGGGACTAGCGGGGGGGCAAGCAGATACGCAGTATTTT. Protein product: CASSLGLAGGQADTQYF.

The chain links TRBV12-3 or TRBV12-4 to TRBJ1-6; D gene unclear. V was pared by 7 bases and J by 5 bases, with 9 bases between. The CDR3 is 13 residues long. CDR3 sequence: CASKEADNSPLHF. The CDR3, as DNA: TGTGCCAGCAAGGAGGCAGATAATTCACCCCTCCACTTT.

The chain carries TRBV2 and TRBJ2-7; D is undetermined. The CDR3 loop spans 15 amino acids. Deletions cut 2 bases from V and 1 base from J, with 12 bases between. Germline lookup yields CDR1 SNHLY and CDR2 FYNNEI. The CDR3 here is CASSEISLGSYEQYF. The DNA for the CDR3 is TGTGCCAGCAGTGAAATTAGTTTAGGGTCCTACGAGCAGTACTTC.

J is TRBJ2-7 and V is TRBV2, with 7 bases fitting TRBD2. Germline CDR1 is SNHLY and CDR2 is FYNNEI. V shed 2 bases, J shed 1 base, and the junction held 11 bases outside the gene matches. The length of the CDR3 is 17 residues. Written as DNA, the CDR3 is TGTGCCAGCAGTGAACTCTCACCGAGGGAGGGTTCCTACGAGCAGTACTTC. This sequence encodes CASSELSPREGSYEQYF.

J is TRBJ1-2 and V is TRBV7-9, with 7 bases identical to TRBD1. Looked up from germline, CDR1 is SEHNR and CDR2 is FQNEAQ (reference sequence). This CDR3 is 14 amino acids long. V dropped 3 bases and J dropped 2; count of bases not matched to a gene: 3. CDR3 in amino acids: CASSLGQPNYGYTF. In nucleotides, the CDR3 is TGTGCCAGCAGCTTGGGACAGCCAAACTATGGCTACACCTTC.

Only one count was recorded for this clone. The CDR3 nucleotides read TGTGCCAGCAGCCTCCCACTCGGGCAGCTCCAAGAGACCCAGTACTTC. It codes for CASSLPLGQLQETQYF. V and J are TRBV9 and TRBJ2-5; D remains unclear. The germline V gene encodes CDR1 SGDLS and CDR2 YYNGEE. The CDR3 contains 16 residues. Trimming took 4 bases from V and 1 from J, leaving 17 bases between them.

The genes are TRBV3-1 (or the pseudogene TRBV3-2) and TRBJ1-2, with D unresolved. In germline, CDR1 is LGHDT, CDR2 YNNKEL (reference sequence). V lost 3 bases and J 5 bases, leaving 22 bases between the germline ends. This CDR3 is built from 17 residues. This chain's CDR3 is CASSHSGTIKTQYGYTF. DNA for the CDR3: TGTGCCAGCAGCCACTCCGGTACGATTAAGACTCAATATGGCTACACCTTC.

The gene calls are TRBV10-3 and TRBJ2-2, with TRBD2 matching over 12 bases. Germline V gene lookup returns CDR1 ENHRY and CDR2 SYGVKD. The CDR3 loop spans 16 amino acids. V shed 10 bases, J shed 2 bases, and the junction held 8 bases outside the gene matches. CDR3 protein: CATRTSGVSNTGELFF. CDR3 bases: TGTGCCACCCGGACTAGCGGGGTTTCTAACACCGGGGAGCTGTTTTTT.

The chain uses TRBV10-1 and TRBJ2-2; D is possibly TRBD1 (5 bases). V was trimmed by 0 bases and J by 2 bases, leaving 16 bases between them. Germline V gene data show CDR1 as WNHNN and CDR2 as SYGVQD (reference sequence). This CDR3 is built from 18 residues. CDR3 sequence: CASSESSRVGYNTGELFF. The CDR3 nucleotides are TGCGCCAGCAGTGAGTCGAGCAGGGTAGGCTATAACACCGGGGAGCTGTTTTTT.

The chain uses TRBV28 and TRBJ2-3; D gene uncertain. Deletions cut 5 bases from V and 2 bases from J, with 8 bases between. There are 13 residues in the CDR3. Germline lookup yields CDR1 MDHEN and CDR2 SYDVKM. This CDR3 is CASSPPPTDTQYF. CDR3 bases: TGTGCCAGCAGTCCACCCCCCACAGATACGCAGTATTTT. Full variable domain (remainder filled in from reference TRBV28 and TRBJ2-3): DVKVTQSSRYLVKRTGEKVFLECVQDMDHENMFWYRQDPGLGLRLIYFSYDVKMKEKGDIPEGYSVSREKKERFSLILESASTNQTSMYLCASSPPPTDTQYFGPGTRLTVL.

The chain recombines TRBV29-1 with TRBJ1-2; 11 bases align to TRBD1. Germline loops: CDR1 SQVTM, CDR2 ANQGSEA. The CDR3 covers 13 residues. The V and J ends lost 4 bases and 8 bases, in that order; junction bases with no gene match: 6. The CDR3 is CSVGDGTGGGYTF. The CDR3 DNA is TGCAGCGTTGGCGACGGGACAGGGGGAGGCTACACCTTC.

CDR3 nucleotide sequence: TGTGCCAGCAGCGCAAGCGGGGGGGCCGGGTACAATGAGCAGTTCTTC. This gives the protein CASSASGGAGYNEQFF. This chain links TRBV6-4 with TRBJ2-1; 10 bases align to TRBD2. V dropped 6 bases and J dropped 4; count of bases not matched to a gene: 9. This CDR3 is built from 16 residues. Germline-derived CDR1 and CDR2 are MRHNA and SNTAGT.

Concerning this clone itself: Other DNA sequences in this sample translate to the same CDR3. This CDR3 is CATSRDRANSGNTIYF. In DNA, the CDR3 is TGTGCCACCAGCAGAGACAGGGCTAACTCTGGAAACACCATATATTTT. This chain joins TRBV15 and TRBJ1-3; a weak D match, TRBD1 (5 bases). V lost 0 bases, J lost 0 bases, and 9 bases lay in between. This CDR3 is 16 amino acids long. CDR1 and CDR2 (germline): LNHNV, YYDKDF (reference sequence).

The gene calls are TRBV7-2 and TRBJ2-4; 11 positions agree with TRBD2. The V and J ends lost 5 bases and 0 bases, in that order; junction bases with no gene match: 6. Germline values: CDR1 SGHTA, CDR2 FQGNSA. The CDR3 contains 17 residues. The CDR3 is CASSAPGLAVAKNIQYF. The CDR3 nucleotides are TGTGCCAGCAGCGCCCCGGGACTAGCGGTAGCCAAAAACATTCAGTACTTC.

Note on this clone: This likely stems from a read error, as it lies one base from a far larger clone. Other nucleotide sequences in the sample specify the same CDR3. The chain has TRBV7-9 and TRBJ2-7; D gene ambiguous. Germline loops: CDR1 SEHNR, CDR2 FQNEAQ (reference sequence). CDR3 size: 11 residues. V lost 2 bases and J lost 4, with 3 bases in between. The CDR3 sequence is CASSLSYEQYF. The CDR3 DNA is TGTGCCAGCAGCTTATCGTACGAGCAGTACTTC.

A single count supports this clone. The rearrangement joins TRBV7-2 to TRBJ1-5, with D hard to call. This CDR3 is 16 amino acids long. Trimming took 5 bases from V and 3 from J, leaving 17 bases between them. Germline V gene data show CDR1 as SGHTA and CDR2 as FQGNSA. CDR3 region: CASSLSFPGTNQPQHF. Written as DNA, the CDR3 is TGTGCCAGCAGCCTCTCCTTCCCGGGCACCAATCAGCCCCAGCATTTT.